This TCR beta chain was identified during a study of cytomegalovirus exposure and HLA in healthy donors. Study-wide findings and caveats: Certain sequence variants were highly shared and formed a cluster, and this cluster was likely a sequencing artifact. While the bulk of TCR sequences proved rare, some public TCRs turned up in many donors.

This clone has more than one count but fewer than ten. Its specificity is not known. Use of 60 Vbeta and 13 Jbeta primers characterized the PCR. Using immunoSEQ multiplex PCR, the repertoire was profiled, and TCRdb retains in-frame clones only, with some absent. The table has about 97,000 clones, 75% to 80% seen once. The sequenced sample consisted of PBMCs. This receptor was obtained from a male donor in good health and CMV-seropositive.

The CDR3 nucleotides are TGTGCCAGCAGCAAAGGTCCCGGGACAGGCTGTGGCGAAAAACTGTTTTTT. Residues: CASSKGPGTGCGEKLFF. V gene TRBV21-1 combines with J gene TRBJ1-4; the table's TRBD1 call for D was not verified on the DNA. TRBV21-1 is listed as a pseudogene. The CDR3 spans 17 residues.